This T cell receptor beta chain was recorded in a study of cytomegalovirus exposure and HLA in healthy donors. The study, taken as a whole, reports: The authors listed approximately 160 TCR beta chains as cytomegalovirus-associated. Most of the TCR beta V segments (in an earlier analysis) were productive either about 87% or about 30% of the time. Confirmation was obtained in vitro that a few CMV-associated chains are specific for CMV antigens.

V lost 3 bases to trimming and J lost 1 base; unmatched junction nucleotides: 10. CDR3 length: 18 residues. Germline loops: CDR1 SGDLS, CDR2 YYNGEE. As for this clone: Antigen: not known.

60 Vbeta and 13 Jbeta primers were used in PCR. The table came from immunoSEQ multiplex PCR; TCRdb's copy has only in-frame clones and leaves some out. The data contain some 130,000 clones, more than 70% of them singletons. V gene TRBV9 combines with J gene TRBJ2-3; 11 bases match TRBD1. The sequence was obtained from a human donor in good health. Sample: PBMCs. The CDR3 DNA reads as TGTGCCAGCAGCGATAAAAGGGACAGGGGGTATGGCACAGATACGCAGTATTTT. Translation: CASSDKRDRGYGTDTQYF.